The source of this T cell receptor beta chain is a study of blood T cell repertoires in COVID-19. Whole-study context: Collection of acute and convalescent COVID-19 samples took place in the United States, Italy and Spain. PBMCs, B-cell-depleted T cells, or T cells provided the cDNA or gDNA that made up the material.

CDR1 is SEHNR and CDR2 is FQNEAQ in the germline V gene (reference sequence). The V end was cut by 5 bases, the J end by 0 bases, with 13 bases between. This CDR3 has 15 amino acids. Under the authors' procedure: Researchers report that nucleated cell counts were estimated from reference gene primer amplification. Here immunoSEQ multiplex PCR was the method, and the copy in TCRdb shows in-frame clones only, minus some. V, J and clone size derive from that table, while D and trimming were established from the DNA sequence. Seen here are tens of thousands of clones, about 90% observed once, and the top ten hold 5% to 6%.

This TCR was sampled from a man in his fifties or sixties with active COVID-19. The gene calls are TRBV7-9 and TRBJ1-1; no definite D call. Sequencing was carried out using peripheral blood. The CDR3 here is CASSPAASMNTEAFF. DNA for the CDR3: TGTGCCAGCAGCCCCGCGGCATCCATGAACACTGAAGCTTTCTTT. The variable domain in full, completed from reference TRBV7-9 and TRBJ1-1, reads DTGVSQNPRHKITKRGQNVTFRCDPISEHNRLYWYRQTLGQGPEFLTYFQNEAQLEKSRLLSDRFSAERPKGSFSTLEIQRTEQGDSAMYLCASSPAASMNTEAFFGQGTRLTVV.